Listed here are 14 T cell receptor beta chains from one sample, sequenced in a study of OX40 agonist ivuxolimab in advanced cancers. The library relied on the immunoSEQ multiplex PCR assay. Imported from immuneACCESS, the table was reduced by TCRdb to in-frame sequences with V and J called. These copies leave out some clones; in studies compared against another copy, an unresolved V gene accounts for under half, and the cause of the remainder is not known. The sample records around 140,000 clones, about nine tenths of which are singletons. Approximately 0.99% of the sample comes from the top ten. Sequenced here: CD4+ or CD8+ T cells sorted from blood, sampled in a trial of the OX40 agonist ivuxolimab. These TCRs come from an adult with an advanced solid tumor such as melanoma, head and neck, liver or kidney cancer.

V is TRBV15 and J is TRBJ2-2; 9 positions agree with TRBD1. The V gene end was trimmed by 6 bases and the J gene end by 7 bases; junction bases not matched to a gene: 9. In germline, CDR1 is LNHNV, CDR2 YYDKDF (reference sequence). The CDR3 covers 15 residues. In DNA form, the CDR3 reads TGTGCCACCAGTCCCTCCGGGACAGGGAACGGGGAGCTGTTTTTT. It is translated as CATSPSGTGNGELFF.

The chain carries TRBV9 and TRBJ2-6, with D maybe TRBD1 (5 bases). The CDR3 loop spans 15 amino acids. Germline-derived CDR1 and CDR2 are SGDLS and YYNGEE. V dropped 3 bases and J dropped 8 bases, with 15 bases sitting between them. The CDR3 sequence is CASSGQGLATNVLTF. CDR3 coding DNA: TGTGCCAGCAGCGGTCAGGGATTGGCGACCAACGTCCTGACTTTC.

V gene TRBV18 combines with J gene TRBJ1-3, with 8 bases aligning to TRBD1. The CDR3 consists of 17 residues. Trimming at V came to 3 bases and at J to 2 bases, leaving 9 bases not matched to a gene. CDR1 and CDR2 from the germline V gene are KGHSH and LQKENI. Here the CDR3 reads CASSPLGQAVPGNTIYF. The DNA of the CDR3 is TGTGCCAGCTCACCCTTGGGACAGGCCGTACCTGGAAACACCATATATTTT.

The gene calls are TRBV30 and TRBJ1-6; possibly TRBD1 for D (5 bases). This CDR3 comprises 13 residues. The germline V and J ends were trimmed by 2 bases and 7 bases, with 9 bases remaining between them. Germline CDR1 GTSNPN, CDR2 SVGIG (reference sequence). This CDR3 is CAWSPGRNSPLHF. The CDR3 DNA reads TGTGCCTGGAGTCCGGGGCGGAATTCACCCCTCCACTTT. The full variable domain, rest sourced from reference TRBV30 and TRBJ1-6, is SQTIHQWPATLVQPVGSPLSLECTVEGTSNPNLYWYRQAAGRGLQLLFYSVGIGQISSEVPQNLSASRPQDRQFILSSKKLLLSDSGFYLCAWSPGRNSPLHFGNGTRLTVT.

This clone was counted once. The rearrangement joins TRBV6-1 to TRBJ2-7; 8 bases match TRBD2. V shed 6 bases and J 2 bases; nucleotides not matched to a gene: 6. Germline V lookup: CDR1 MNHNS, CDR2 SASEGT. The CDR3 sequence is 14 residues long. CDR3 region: CASRYSGDTYEQYF. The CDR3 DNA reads TGTGCCAGCAGGTATAGCGGGGATACCTACGAGCAGTACTTC.

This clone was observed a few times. CDR3 sequence reads: CASSPGGDYEQYF. CDR3 coding DNA: TGTGCCAGCTCACCAGGGGGGGACTACGAGCAGTACTTC. This rearrangement joins TRBV18 to TRBJ2-5; 7 bases line up with TRBD2. Gene TRBJ2-7 matches the end of the DNA better, so the J call may be wrong. Germline V gene data show CDR1 as KGHSH and CDR2 as LQKENI. CDR3 size: 13 residues.

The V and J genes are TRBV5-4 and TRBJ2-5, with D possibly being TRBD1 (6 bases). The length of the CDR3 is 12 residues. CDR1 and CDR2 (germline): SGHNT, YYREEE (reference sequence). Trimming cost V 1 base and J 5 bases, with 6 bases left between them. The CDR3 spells CASSLQGETQYF. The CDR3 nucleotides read TGTGCCAGCAGCTTGCAGGGGGAGACCCAGTACTTC.

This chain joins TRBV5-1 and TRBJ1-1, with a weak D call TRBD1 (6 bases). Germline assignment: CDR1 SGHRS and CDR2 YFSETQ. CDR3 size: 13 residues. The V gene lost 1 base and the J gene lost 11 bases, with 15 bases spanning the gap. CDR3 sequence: CASSLNFKGDAFF. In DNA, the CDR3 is TGCGCCAGCAGCTTGAACTTCAAGGGGGACGCTTTCTTT.

The CDR3 DNA follows: TGCGCCAGCAGCTTGCAGGGACAGCCGAACACTGAAGCTTTCTTT. Its protein product is CASSLQGQPNTEAFF. The chain couples TRBV5-1 to TRBJ1-1; TRBD1 agrees at 7 bases. Germline assignment: CDR1 SGHRS and CDR2 YFSETQ. This CDR3 contains 15 residues. Unmatched junction bases numbered 4, after V lost 1 base and J lost 1 base.

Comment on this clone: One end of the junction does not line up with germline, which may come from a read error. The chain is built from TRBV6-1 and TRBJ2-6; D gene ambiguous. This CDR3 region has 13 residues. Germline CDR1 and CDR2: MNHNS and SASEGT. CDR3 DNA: TGTGCCAACAGTCTGCCTGGGGCCAACGTCCTGACTTTC. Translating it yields CANSLPGANVLTF.

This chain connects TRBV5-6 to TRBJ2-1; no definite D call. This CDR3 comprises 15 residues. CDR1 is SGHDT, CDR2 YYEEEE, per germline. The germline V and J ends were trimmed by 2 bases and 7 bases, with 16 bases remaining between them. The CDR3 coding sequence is TGTGCCAGCAGCTTCAATTACGACGTCGGGAATGAGCAGTTCTTC. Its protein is CASSFNYDVGNEQFF. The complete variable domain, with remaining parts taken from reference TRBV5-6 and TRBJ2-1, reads DAGVTQSPTHLIKTRGQQVTLRCSPKSGHDTVSWYQQALGQGPQFIFQYYEEEERQRGNFPDRFSGHQFPNYSSELNVNALLLGDSALYLCASSFNYDVGNEQFFGPGTRLTVL.

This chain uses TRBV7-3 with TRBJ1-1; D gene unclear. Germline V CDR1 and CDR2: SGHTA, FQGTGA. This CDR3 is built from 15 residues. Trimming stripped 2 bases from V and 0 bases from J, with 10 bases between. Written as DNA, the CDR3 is TGTGCCAGCAGCTTAGGGCGGAATATGAACACTGAAGCTTTCTTT. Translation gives CASSLGRNMNTEAFF.

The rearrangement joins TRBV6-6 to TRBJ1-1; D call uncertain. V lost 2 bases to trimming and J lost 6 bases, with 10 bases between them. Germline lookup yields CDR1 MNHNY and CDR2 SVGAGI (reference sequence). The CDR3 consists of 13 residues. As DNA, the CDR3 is TGTGCCAGCAGTTACGGGGAGGGATCTGAAGCTTTCTTT. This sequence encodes CASSYGEGSEAFF.

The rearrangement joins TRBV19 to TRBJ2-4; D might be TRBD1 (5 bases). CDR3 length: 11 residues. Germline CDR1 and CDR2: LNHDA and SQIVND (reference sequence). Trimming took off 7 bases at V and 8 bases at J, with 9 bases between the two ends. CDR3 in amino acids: CASTQGDIQYF. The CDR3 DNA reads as TGTGCCAGTACCCAAGGGGACATTCAGTACTTC.